One and the same sample provided the 28 T cell receptor beta chains below, sequenced in a study of CD8 T cells in ankylosing spondylitis. Whole-study findings and limits: What seemed typical of ankylosing spondylitis blood was a TCR beta motif built from 8 or 9 highly homologous variants.

TCRdb ran MiXCR on the 5' RACE reads and lists one entry per CDR3 protein. The sample includes more than 650,000 distinct CDR3 sequences, 10% to 15% of them seen just once. Their cognate antigens are unknown. The sequencing input was blood, either unsorted or a sorted T cell fraction (not recorded which). The receptors stem from a male donor with ankylosing spondylitis.

V is TRBV15 and J is TRBJ2-5, with TRBD1 identical over 8 bases. The V segment lost 2 bases and the J segment 5 bases; nucleotides outside the gene matches: 7. The germline V gene has CDR1 LNHNV and CDR2 YYDKDF (reference sequence). The CDR3 has 15 residues. The CDR3 spells CATSRYWTGRETQYF. In nucleotides, the CDR3 is TGTGCCACCAGCAGATATTGGACAGGGAGGGAGACCCAGTACTTC.

The chain joins TRBV18 to TRBJ1-1; D may be TRBD1 (6 bases). Trimming left V 0 bases short and J 0 bases short, with 11 bases between. CDR3 length: 16 residues. Germline CDR1 KGHSH, CDR2 LQKENI. The DNA for the CDR3 is TGTGCCAGCTCACCACCGACAGGAAGCATGAACACTGAAGCTTTCTTT. Its translation: CASSPPTGSMNTEAFF.

The sample holds a few counts of this clonotype. V usage is TRBV6-1 and J usage is TRBJ1-1; no clear D. Germline V gene sequence: CDR1 MNHNS, CDR2 SASEGT. V dropped 5 bases and J dropped 6 bases, with 16 bases sitting between them. This CDR3 contains 14 residues. The CDR3 region is CASSLTGIGAEAFF. The CDR3 coding sequence is TGTGCCAGCAGTCTAACGGGGATTGGGGCTGAAGCTTTCTTT.

There are many counts of this clonotype. The rearrangement links TRBV29-1 to TRBJ2-1; 13 bases agree with TRBD2. CDR1 SQVTM and CDR2 ANQGSEA come from the germline V gene. The CDR3 sequence is 16 residues long. V lost 3 bases, J lost 8 bases, and 10 bases stayed unmatched. CDR3 protein: CSVDNPGTSGTDEQFF. CDR3 DNA: TGCAGCGTTGACAATCCGGGGACTAGCGGGACTGATGAGCAGTTCTTC.

The chain couples TRBV27 to TRBJ1-1; 7 bases are a match to TRBD1. The germline gives CDR1 MNHEY, CDR2 SMNVEV (reference sequence). The CDR3 consists of 18 residues. V was pared by 2 bases and J by 4 bases, with 16 bases of the junction left unmatched. The CDR3 loop is CASSLSRPPDRLGTEAFF. DNA of the CDR3: TGTGCCAGCAGTTTAAGTCGCCCCCCGGACAGGTTGGGCACTGAAGCTTTCTTT.

The J gene is TRBJ1-1, the V gene TRBV5-1; 9 positions match TRBD1. This CDR3 has 16 amino acids. Germline CDR1 is SGHRS and CDR2 is YFSETQ. V shed 4 bases and J 11 bases; nucleotides not matched to a gene: 18. CDR3 nucleotide sequence: TGCGCCAGCAGCAGGGGACAGGGTGATCATGTTGTCGGGGCTTTCTTT. Translating it yields CASSRGQGDHVVGAFF.

The chain combines TRBV27 with TRBJ2-2; D is unresolved. The CDR3 contains 13 residues. The germline gives CDR1 MNHEY, CDR2 SMNVEV (reference sequence). V gave up 3 bases and J gave up 8 bases, with 10 bases separating them. In nucleotides, the CDR3 is TGTGCCAGCAGTTTCCCCTGGGGAGGGGAGCTGTTTTTT. Encoded protein: CASSFPWGGELFF.

This clonotype showed up just a few times. The rearrangement uses TRBV20-1 and TRBJ2-1, with 9 positions matching TRBD2. The CDR3 is made up of 16 amino acids. V gave up 1 base and J gave up 1 base; unmatched junction bases: 5. In germline, CDR1 is DFQATT, CDR2 SNEGSKA (reference sequence). The CDR3 here is CSARVASGASYNEQFF. The DNA of the CDR3 is TGCAGTGCTAGAGTCGCTAGCGGGGCGTCCTACAATGAGCAGTTCTTC.

This clonotype has at least ten counts. This rearrangement joins TRBV12-3 or TRBV12-4 to TRBJ2-7; D tentatively fits TRBD1 or TRBD2 (5 bases each). The CDR3 is made up of 14 amino acids. The V and J ends lost 7 bases and 9 bases respectively, with 22 bases between them. The CDR3, as DNA: TGTGCCAGCACCTCTTCCGGGACCCCAAGCTTGCAGTACTTC. This codes for CASTSSGTPSLQYF.

This clonotype has a count of ten or more. J is TRBJ2-5 and V is TRBV6-5, with D perhaps matching TRBD1 (6 bases). Germline CDR1 reads MNHEY; CDR2 reads SVGAGI. The CDR3 covers 12 residues. The V gene lost 7 bases and the J gene lost 7 bases, with 13 bases spanning the gap. The CDR3 protein is CASTILGGTQYF. CDR3 nucleotide sequence: TGTGCCAGCACCATACTAGGGGGGACCCAGTACTTC.

The chain combines TRBV29-1 with TRBJ2-3, with D maybe TRBD1 (5 bases). V lost 5 bases, J lost 0 bases, and 21 bases lay in between. The germline V gene encodes CDR1 SQVTM and CDR2 ANQGSEA. This CDR3 has 17 residues. The CDR3 nucleotides are TGCAGCGTTAAATTGGGCGCAGACAGAAGTAGCACAGATACGCAGTATTTT. It encodes CSVKLGADRSSTDTQYF.

This clonotype was observed at least ten times. Here the CDR3 reads CSVEGDRGKANYGYTF. CDR3 sequence (DNA): TGCAGCGTTGAGGGGGACAGGGGAAAAGCTAACTATGGCTACACCTTC. The V gene is TRBV29-1, the J gene TRBJ1-2, with 10 positions matching TRBD1. Germline V gene data show CDR1 as SQVTM and CDR2 as ANQGSEA. The CDR3 runs 16 residues. After removal of 3 bases from V and 0 bases from J, the junction contained 7 bases not matched to a gene.

Only a few counts were recorded for this clonotype. V gene TRBV7-2 combines with J gene TRBJ2-7, with a weak D call TRBD2 (5 bases). V was clipped by 3 bases and J by 6 bases, with 15 bases between them. The CDR3 has 14 residues. Looked up from germline, CDR1 is SGHTA and CDR2 is FQGNSA. CDR3 DNA sequence: TGTGCCAGCAGCTTTGGACTCCTAAAGGGCGAGCAGTACTTC. Protein product: CASSFGLLKGEQYF.

The J gene is TRBJ1-1, the V gene TRBV18; the D is unclear. V lost 5 bases and J lost 4, with 8 bases in between. Germline loops: CDR1 KGHSH, CDR2 LQKENI. The CDR3 loop spans 12 amino acids. CDR3 nucleotides: TGTGCCAGCTCATCACTCCGCACTGAAGCTTTCTTT. It translates to CASSSLRTEAFF.

The rearrangement joins TRBV29-1 to TRBJ1-3; no clear D gene. The V end lost 7 bases, the J end lost 1 base, and 17 bases lay between the germline ends. This CDR3 contains 15 residues. CDR1 and CDR2 from the germline V gene are SQVTM and ANQGSEA. The CDR3 nucleotides read TGCAGCGCCGCCGGGAGTCAAGAATCTGGAAACACCATATATTTT. It is translated as CSAAGSQESGNTIYF.

The J gene is TRBJ2-3, the V gene TRBV11-1; TRBD2 matches at 8 bases. After removal of 5 bases from V and 3 bases from J, the junction contained 7 bases not matched to a gene. The CDR3 contains 15 residues. Per germline, CDR1 SGHAT and CDR2 FQDESV (reference sequence). The CDR3 sequence: CASSRYSGTTDTQYF. CDR3 nucleotides: TGTGCCAGCAGCCGTTATAGCGGGACGACAGATACGCAGTATTTT.

This chain uses TRBV15 with TRBJ2-5; D not resolved. Germline V gene sequence: CDR1 LNHNV, CDR2 YYDKDF (reference sequence). The V gene lost 1 base and the J gene lost 2 bases, with 8 bases spanning the gap. The CDR3 totals 14 residues. CDR3 sequence: CATSRGILQETQYF. In DNA form, the CDR3 reads TGTGCCACCAGCAGAGGTATCTTACAAGAGACCCAGTACTTC.

The chain couples TRBV5-1 to TRBJ2-2, with 8 bases fitting TRBD1. V dropped 3 bases and J dropped 5; count of bases not matched to a gene: 6. From germline, CDR1 is SGHRS and CDR2 YFSETQ. CDR3 length: 15 amino acids. DNA of the CDR3: TGCGCCAGCAGCTACGGACAGGGAGGAACCGGGGAGCTGTTTTTT. Its translation is CASSYGQGGTGELFF. Full variable domain (rest looked up from reference TRBV5-1 and TRBJ2-2): KAGVTQTPRYLIKTRGQQVTLSCSPISGHRSVSWYQQTPGQGLQFLFEYFSETQRNKGNFPGRFSGRQFSNSRSEMNVSTLELGDSALYLCASSYGQGGTGELFFGEGSRLTVL.

The chain has TRBV19 and TRBJ2-7; 9 nucleotides line up with TRBD1. The CDR3 has 13 amino acids. Germline lookup yields CDR1 LNHDA and CDR2 SQIVND (reference sequence). Trimming at V came to 7 bases and at J to 5 bases, leaving 6 bases not matched to a gene. CDR3 DNA sequence: TGTGCCAGTAAGACCTGGGACAGGGACGAGCAGTACTTC. Its protein is CASKTWDRDEQYF. The whole variable domain, remainder taken from reference TRBV19 and TRBJ2-7, is DGGITQSPKYLFRKEGQNVTLSCEQNLNHDAMYWYRQDPGQGLRLIYYSQIVNDFQKGDIAEGYSVSREKKESFPLTVTSAQKNPTAFYLCASKTWDRDEQYFGPGTRLTVT.

This clonotype was picked up a small number of times. The chain links TRBV5-5 to TRBJ2-7; a weak D match, TRBD1 (6 bases). The CDR3 is 15 amino acids. V lost 4 bases and J 5 bases, leaving 19 bases between the germline ends. Germline V gene lookup returns CDR1 SGHKS and CDR2 YYEKEE (reference sequence). CDR3 coding DNA: TGTGCCAGCAGCCCCGGGACACCTCCCAACCACGAGCAGTACTTC. It yields the protein CASSPGTPPNHEQYF.

The chain combines TRBV12-3 or TRBV12-4 with TRBJ1-1; the D gene is possibly TRBD1 (6 bases). There are 16 residues in the CDR3. V lost 4 bases and J lost 4, with 19 bases in between. CDR3 sequence: CASSSGTGGGGTEAFF. CDR3 nucleotides: TGTGCCAGCAGTTCCGGGACGGGAGGGGGGGGCACTGAAGCTTTCTTT.

This clonotype was seen only a few times. In nucleotides, the CDR3 is TGTGCCAGCAGTTTGGCAGGGTTGCACACTGAAGCTTTCTTT. Protein: CASSLAGLHTEAFF. The chain combines TRBV28 with TRBJ1-1; TRBD1 might be the D (5 bases). V lost 3 bases to trimming and J lost 3 bases, with 11 bases between them. The CDR3 contains 14 residues. Germline CDR1 MDHEN, CDR2 SYDVKM.

The V gene is TRBV7-9, the J gene TRBJ2-1, with 8 bases that match TRBD1. V dropped 5 bases and J dropped 4; count of bases not matched to a gene: 7. The CDR3 runs to 15 residues. Germline CDR1 is SEHNR and CDR2 is FQNEAQ (reference sequence). The chain's CDR3 is CASSLWTGRYNEQFF. In DNA form, the CDR3 reads TGTGCCAGCAGCCTATGGACAGGGAGATACAATGAGCAGTTCTTC.

This clonotype was recorded many times. This chain joins TRBV12-5 and TRBJ2-7; D gene ambiguous. The CDR3 runs 11 residues. Trimming shortened V by 3 bases and J by 4 bases, and 4 bases separated the two germline ends. The V gene's germline CDR1 is LGHNT and CDR2 FRNRAP. CDR3 DNA sequence: TGTGCTAGTGGTTTAACATACGAGCAGTACTTC. Translating it yields CASGLTYEQYF.

This clonotype was detected a few times. V gene TRBV25-1 combines with J gene TRBJ2-2; a possible D gene is TRBD2 (5 bases). Germline V gene sequence: CDR1 MGHDK, CDR2 SYGVNS. The ends were cut back, 7 bases at V and 5 bases at J, with 17 bases in the middle. CDR3 length: 15 residues. The CDR3 sequence: CASTGFRSGTGELFF. The CDR3 DNA sequence: TGTGCCAGCACCGGATTCAGGTCGGGAACCGGGGAGCTGTTTTTT.

This clonotype was seen many times. The V call is TRBV12-3 or TRBV12-4, the J call TRBJ2-5; 8 positions match TRBD2. The CDR3 has 16 amino acids. The J segment lost 3 bases and the V segment lost 5 bases, leaving 11 bases of the junction unmatched. The CDR3 reads CASSLTGSGGKETQYF. As DNA, the CDR3 is TGTGCCAGCAGTCTCACAGGGTCGGGGGGGAAAGAGACCCAGTACTTC.

A few counts support this clonotype. The chain recombines TRBV7-2 with TRBJ2-3; D gene ambiguous. The V end lost 4 bases, the J end lost 0 bases, and 11 bases lay between the germline ends. The CDR3 sequence is 15 residues long. Germline V gene data show CDR1 as SGHTA and CDR2 as FQGNSA. In DNA form, the CDR3 reads TGTGCCAGCAGCTCTCCCCTACCTAGCACAGATACGCAGTATTTT. This encodes CASSSPLPSTDTQYF.

The genes are TRBV5-1 and TRBJ2-7, with no clear D. The CDR3 covers 12 residues. CDR1 is SGHRS and CDR2 is YFSETQ in the germline V gene. V lost 2 bases to trimming and J lost 8 bases, with 11 bases between them. Here the CDR3 reads CASSFEDGQQYF. The CDR3 coding sequence is TGCGCCAGCAGCTTTGAGGACGGCCAGCAGTACTTC.